This passage covers 26 T cell receptor beta chains from one sample sequenced in a study of Ad26.COV2.S vaccination and SARS-CoV-2 variants (dated by TCRdb to the early 2020s). Library construction relied on the immunoSEQ multiplex PCR assay. This immuneACCESS table, as held by TCRdb, lists in-frame sequences with V and J called but not all clones. Of the missing ones, under half trace to an unresolved V gene in checked studies; the others have no known cause. This sample has about 350,000 clones in its table, and 92% of those were observed once. The top ten clones comprise around 4% of the sample. Reading the label with the study, this specimen's time point is: individuals recovered from natural SARS-CoV-2 infection. Specimen: peripheral blood, collected after recovery from COVID-19. Receptors were obtained from a human donor who had recovered from COVID-19.

The chain couples TRBV7-6 to TRBJ2-2; D gene ambiguous. CDR3 size: 15 residues. V lost 6 bases and J 1 base, leaving 12 bases between the germline ends. Germline CDR1 reads SGHVS; CDR2 reads FNYEAQ. CDR3: CASSLRTENTGELFF. In DNA form, the CDR3 reads TGTGCCAGCAGTTTACGGACGGAGAACACCGGGGAGCTGTTTTTT.

The CDR3 reads CASSLGTGANEKLFF. In DNA, the CDR3 is TGTGCCAGCAGCTTGGGGACAGGGGCTAATGAAAAACTGTTTTTT. The V gene is TRBV5-4, the J gene TRBJ1-4; 9 bases are shared with TRBD1. This CDR3 spans 15 amino acids. V trimming: 0 bases; J trimming: 3 bases; junction bases outside the gene matches: 0. Germline V CDR1 and CDR2: SGHNT, YYREEE (reference sequence).

The V and J genes are TRBV24-1 and TRBJ2-3; weak D call: TRBD2 (5 bases). This CDR3 region has 14 residues. V lost 9 bases to trimming and J lost 0 bases, with 12 bases between them. Looked up from germline, CDR1 is KGHDR and CDR2 is SFDVKD. DNA for the CDR3: TGTGCCACCCGCGCGGGTGCTAGCACAGATACGCAGTATTTT. Its translation is CATRAGASTDTQYF.

This sequence joins TRBV5-4 and TRBJ2-2; D unclear. Germline values: CDR1 SGHNT, CDR2 YYREEE (reference sequence). Trimming stripped 2 bases from V and 8 bases from J, with 10 bases between. CDR3 length: 13 residues. CDR3 coding DNA: TGTGCCAGCAGCTTTGGATCCACGGGGGAGCTGTTTTTT. It specifies CASSFGSTGELFF.

This clone was seen a single time. V and J are TRBV27 and TRBJ2-3, with 10 bases that match TRBD2. Looked up from germline, CDR1 is MNHEY and CDR2 is SMNVEV (reference sequence). This CDR3 contains 18 residues. The ends lost 0 bases at V and 2 bases at J; junction bases unmatched: 8. In nucleotides, the CDR3 is TGTGCCAGCAGTTTATCTTTCCCTAGCGGGGGCTCCACAGATACGCAGTATTTT. Amino acids: CASSLSFPSGGSTDTQYF.

The genes are TRBV3-1 (or the pseudogene TRBV3-2) and TRBJ1-1; D is perhaps TRBD1 (5 bases). The germline CDR1 and CDR2 sequences are LGHDT and YNNKEL (reference sequence). The CDR3 is made up of 14 amino acids. The V end was cut by 1 base, the J end by 4 bases, with 10 bases between. CDR3 DNA: TGTGCCAGCAGCCAAGGGGGGGGTGGCACTGAAGCTTTCTTT. Amino acids: CASSQGGGGTEAFF.

CDR3 region: CAISDLTSTDDEQFF. The CDR3 DNA reads as TGTGCCATCAGCGATCTGACTAGCACCGACGATGAGCAGTTCTTC. The V call is TRBV10-3, the J call TRBJ2-1; 7 bases fit TRBD2. Germline V CDR1 and CDR2: ENHRY, SYGVKD. The CDR3 sequence is 15 residues long. Unmatched junction bases numbered 13, after V lost 6 bases and J lost 8 bases.

This chain uses TRBV5-1 with TRBJ2-7; D perhaps matches TRBD2 (6 bases). Germline CDR1 and CDR2: SGHRS and YFSETQ. This CDR3 has 13 amino acids. Trimming pared 4 bases from V and 2 bases from J, leaving 10 bases between. CDR3 nucleotides: TGCGCCAGCAGCGGCGGGATTACCTACGAGCAGTACTTC. Protein product: CASSGGITYEQYF.

CDR3 sequence: CASSLLVGGMDGYTF. The CDR3 DNA sequence: TGCGCCAGCAGCTTGTTGGTAGGAGGAATGGATGGCTACACCTTC. The rearrangement links TRBV5-1 to TRBJ1-2; D is undetermined. The CDR3 consists of 15 residues. The germline CDR1 and CDR2 sequences are SGHRS and YFSETQ. The V end lost 1 base, the J end lost 6 bases, and 16 bases lay between the germline ends.

This chain connects TRBV12-3 or TRBV12-4 to TRBJ2-2; tentatively, D is TRBD2 (6 bases). This CDR3 comprises 13 residues. V was cut by 6 bases and J by 7 bases, with 12 bases left in between. This CDR3 reads CASSLLAVGELFF. The CDR3 nucleotides are TGTGCCAGCAGCCTACTAGCTGTCGGGGAGCTGTTTTTT.

V gene TRBV6-5 combines with J gene TRBJ1-3; possibly TRBD1 for D (6 bases). The V gene's germline CDR1 is MNHEY and CDR2 SVGAGI. CDR3 length: 15 residues. Trimming removed 6 bases from V and 2 bases from J, with 14 bases in between. The CDR3 sequence: CASRQQGLTGNTIYF. CDR3 nucleotides: TGTGCCAGCAGGCAACAGGGACTCACTGGAAACACCATATATTTT.

This chain joins TRBV6-6 and TRBJ1-5; D is possibly TRBD1 (5 bases). The germline V and J ends were trimmed by 7 bases and 4 bases, with 14 bases remaining between them. The CDR3 is 14 residues long. CDR1 MNHNY and CDR2 SVGAGI come from the germline V gene (reference sequence). This CDR3 reads CASTPLGGNQPQHF. The CDR3, as DNA: TGTGCCAGCACTCCCCTGGGGGGAAATCAGCCCCAGCATTTT.

The genes are TRBV9 and TRBJ1-2; D is perhaps TRBD1 (6 bases). Germline V lookup: CDR1 SGDLS, CDR2 YYNGEE. V was clipped by 1 base and J by 4 bases, with 14 bases between them. This CDR3 region has 15 residues. The CDR3 protein is CASSVWGAQGYGYTF. In DNA form, the CDR3 reads TGTGCCAGCAGCGTATGGGGGGCGCAGGGCTATGGCTACACCTTC.

The V call is TRBV5-5, the J call TRBJ1-5; D uncertain. The germline V gene has CDR1 SGHKS and CDR2 YYEKEE (reference sequence). Trimming left V 4 bases short and J 4 bases short, with 12 bases between. CDR3 length: 14 residues. CDR3 loop: CASSLTLPNQPQHF. As DNA, the CDR3 is TGTGCCAGCAGCCTTACCCTCCCAAATCAGCCCCAGCATTTT.

This clone came up once. V usage is TRBV2 and J usage is TRBJ1-4; 8 nucleotides agree with TRBD1. The germline V gene encodes CDR1 SNHLY and CDR2 FYNNEI. There are 18 residues in the CDR3. V shed 7 bases, J shed 5 bases, and the junction held 18 bases outside the gene matches. CDR3 nucleotides: TGTGCCAGCAATCGGGACAGGCGATACCCCTTGGGGAATGAAAAACTGTTTTTT. It yields the protein CASNRDRRYPLGNEKLFF. Full variable domain (missing parts from reference TRBV2 and TRBJ1-4): EPEVTQTPSHQVTQMGQEVILRCVPISNHLYFYWYRQILGQKVEFLVSFYNNEISEKSEIFDDQFSVERPDGSNFTLKIRSTKLEDSAMYFCASNRDRRYPLGNEKLFFGSGTQLSVL.

This clone was recorded only once. This chain joins TRBV29-1 and TRBJ2-7; TRBD1 matches at 9 bases. Per the germline V gene, CDR1 is SQVTM and CDR2 is ANQGSEA. The CDR3 consists of 11 residues. V lost 5 bases, J lost 7 bases, and 3 bases stayed unmatched. CDR3 nucleotide sequence: TGCAGCGTTCGGACAGGGGTTGAGCAGTACTTC. Translation gives CSVRTGVEQYF.

The chain couples TRBV27 to TRBJ1-6; 7 bases are shared with TRBD1. The germline gives CDR1 MNHEY, CDR2 SMNVEV (reference sequence). With V trimmed by 1 base and J by 10 bases, 4 bases remained unmatched. This CDR3 spans 14 amino acids. The CDR3: CASSLYQGGSPLHF. Here the CDR3 DNA reads TGTGCCAGCAGTTTATATCAGGGGGGCTCACCCCTCCACTTT.

The chain employs TRBV10-2 and TRBJ1-5, with D possibly TRBD1 on 5 matching bases. V was cut by 5 bases and J by 4 bases, with 9 bases left in between. This CDR3 contains 13 residues. The V gene's germline CDR1 is WSHSY and CDR2 SAAADI. The CDR3 DNA sequence: TGCGCCAGCAGTTCGAACAGGAATCAGCCCCAGCATTTT. Translated: CASSSNRNQPQHF.

The chain is built from TRBV2 and TRBJ2-2; D may be TRBD2 (6 bases). The germline V gene encodes CDR1 SNHLY and CDR2 FYNNEI. The CDR3 contains 14 residues. With 9 bases removed from V and 0 bases from J, the gap between germline ends came to 11 bases. This CDR3 reads CARGDWANTGELFF. The CDR3 DNA sequence: TGTGCCAGGGGGGACTGGGCGAACACCGGGGAGCTGTTTTTT.

The chain links TRBV3-1 (or the pseudogene TRBV3-2) to TRBJ2-5; no clear D gene. The length of the CDR3 is 15 residues. V lost 4 bases to trimming and J lost 6 bases, with 18 bases between them. From germline, CDR1 is LGHDT and CDR2 YNNKEL (reference sequence). The CDR3 nucleotides are TGTGCCAGCAGCCCCCCCGTCGGCAAGCGTCAGACCCAGTACTTC. Amino acids: CASSPPVGKRQTQYF.

The CDR3 here is CASSHFMTGGTEAFF. CDR3 sequence (DNA): TGCGCCAGCAGCCATTTTATGACAGGGGGGACTGAAGCTTTCTTT. V usage is TRBV4-1 and J usage is TRBJ1-1; TRBD1 matches at 9 bases. CDR3 length equals 15 residues. Looked up from germline, CDR1 is MGHRA and CDR2 is YSYEKL. J gave up 5 bases and V 3 bases, and 7 bases lay outside the gene matches.

V gene TRBV5-1 combines with J gene TRBJ2-1; D possibly corresponds to TRBD2 (5 bases). Germline loops: CDR1 SGHRS, CDR2 YFSETQ. The V and J ends lost 5 bases and 2 bases respectively, with 14 bases between them. The CDR3 sequence is 15 residues long. This CDR3 is CASRLDMGAYNEQFF. DNA for the CDR3: TGCGCCAGCAGACTAGACATGGGAGCCTACAATGAGCAGTTCTTC.

The chain links TRBV6-1 to TRBJ2-7; TRBD2 matches at 11 bases. The germline V gene has CDR1 MNHNS and CDR2 SASEGT. V lost 3 bases to trimming and J lost 2 bases; unmatched junction nucleotides: 3. This CDR3 has 15 residues. CDR3 DNA sequence: TGTGCCAGCAGTGATCCTAGCGGGGGGCCCTACGAGCAGTACTTC. This encodes CASSDPSGGPYEQYF.

J is TRBJ1-4 and V is TRBV4-2; perhaps TRBD1 as D (5 bases). The CDR3 sequence is 14 residues long. The V end lost 6 bases, the J end lost 5 bases, and 13 bases lay between the germline ends. Germline CDR1 reads LGHNA; CDR2 reads YNFKEQ. The CDR3 sequence: CASRGRLINEKLFF. In DNA, the CDR3 is TGTGCCAGCAGGGGACGGTTAATCAATGAAAAACTGTTTTTT.

This clone was picked up one time. The chain carries TRBV6-5 and TRBJ2-2; D may be TRBD1 (6 bases). Trimming removed 4 bases from V and 7 bases from J, with 10 bases in between. The CDR3 has 13 amino acids. Germline V gene data show CDR1 as MNHEY and CDR2 as SVGAGI. CDR3 nucleotides: TGTGCCAGCAGTTCGGACAGAGACGGGGAGCTGTTTTTT. It codes for CASSSDRDGELFF.

This chain uses TRBV19 with TRBJ1-3, with TRBD1 as a possible D gene (6 bases). Germline CDR1 is LNHDA and CDR2 is SQIVND (reference sequence). V was pared by 5 bases and J by 4 bases, with 12 bases between. CDR3 size: 14 residues. CDR3 protein: CASSPRTAGNTIYF. In DNA, the CDR3 is TGTGCCAGTAGTCCCCGGACAGCCGGAAACACCATATATTTT.